Reported below is one TCR beta chain. Its matching antigen is unknown. Isolated PBMCs totaled at least 7 million in each sample. The sample originates from a study of blood T cells in healthy people across ages. Whole-study context: Per two T cells, about one barcoded beta molecule was captured through template switching. Study findings and constraints: TCR beta diversity tracked closely with naive T cell percentage.

A sample-barcoded 5' primer and a J-beta primer mix were used in a second PCR of roughly 7 to 12 cycles. TCRdb ran MiXCR on the 5' RACE reads and lists one entry per CDR3 protein. The table records approximately 880,000 distinct CDR3 sequences, about 48% of them present only once. V gave up 6 bases and J gave up 11 bases; unmatched junction bases: 13. Germline assignment: CDR1 SGHNT and CDR2 YENEEA. The CDR3 has 15 residues. Sequences were obtained from blood. The genes are TRBV11-3 and TRBJ2-5; 12 bases line up with TRBD2. This sequence originates from a man aged 25 to 40 in good health. The CDR3 nucleotides are TGTGCCAGCAGTTCTAGCGGGGGGGCGCTGAATGAGCAGTACTTC. As protein: CASSSSGGALNEQYF.